The next 7 T cell receptor beta chains were all read from a single sample in a study of beta chain features in type 1 diabetes (dated by TCRdb to 2017 to 2018). The library was obtained by the immunoSEQ multiplex PCR assay. All of the isolated RNA was reverse transcribed with the High Capacity cDNA Reverse Transcription Kit, so expressed TCRB transcripts were sequenced. TCRdb obtained this table from immuneACCESS and retained in-frame rearrangements with V and J assigned. These tables miss some clones; where compared with another copy, unresolved V genes account for less than half of the shortfall, and the remainder is unexplained. Counted in this sample were some 160,000 clones; roughly 9% of them appeared once. Clones ranked in the top ten supply over 2% of the sample. The sequencing input was central memory CD4+ T cells from blood. The receptor set was obtained from a woman aged 18-30 years in good health.

The table lists this clone with a few counts. V gene TRBV30 combines with J gene TRBJ1-2; D perhaps matches TRBD1 (5 bases). Germline V gives CDR1 GTSNPN, CDR2 SVGIG (reference sequence). The CDR3 loop spans 11 amino acids. The CDR3 reads CAGGLNYGYTF. CDR3 sequence (DNA): TGTGCTGGGGGACTAAACTATGGCTACACCTTC.

The gene calls are TRBV7-9 and TRBJ2-1, with D maybe TRBD2 (6 bases). The ends were cut back, 5 bases at V and 0 bases at J, with 20 bases in the middle. Germline CDR1 SEHNR, CDR2 FQNEAQ (reference sequence). This CDR3 region has 18 residues. The CDR3 DNA sequence: TGTGCCAGCAGCCCATGGGGGGTTAAGGGGATCTCCTACAATGAGCAGTTCTTC. Translated, it gives CASSPWGVKGISYNEQFF.

This sequence joins TRBV5-4 and TRBJ1-2; tentative D call: TRBD1 (5 bases). Germline loops: CDR1 SGHNT, CDR2 YYREEE (reference sequence). V dropped 7 bases and J dropped 2 bases, with 15 bases sitting between them. This CDR3 has 14 residues. The CDR3 spells CASSLEAGNYGYTF. CDR3 nucleotide sequence: TGTGCCAGCTCCCTTGAGGCAGGGAACTATGGCTACACCTTC.

This rearrangement joins TRBV7-9 to TRBJ1-1; no reliable D call. This CDR3 comprises 12 residues. Germline CDR1 SEHNR, CDR2 FQNEAQ (reference sequence). Trimming stripped 8 bases from V and 1 base from J, with 8 bases between. CDR3 bases: TGTGCCAGCCGACTAAAGAACACTGAAGCTTTCTTT. This codes for CASRLKNTEAFF.

The genes are TRBV6-5 and TRBJ1-1; weak D call: TRBD1 (5 bases). V lost 2 bases, J lost 1 base, and 8 bases lay in between. Germline loops: CDR1 MNHEY, CDR2 SVGAGI. CDR3 size: 14 residues. CDR3 sequence: CASSYDSPNTEAFF. The CDR3 nucleotides read TGTGCCAGCAGTTACGACAGCCCGAACACTGAAGCTTTCTTT.

This clone has more than one count but fewer than ten. The genes are TRBV18 and TRBJ2-3; TRBD1 aligns across 8 bases. Germline V lookup: CDR1 KGHSH, CDR2 LQKENI. J was trimmed by 1 base and V by 3 bases; bases with no gene match: 6. The CDR3 is made up of 16 amino acids. CDR3 bases: TGTGCCAGCTCACCGCAGGGGGCTTCGGGCACAGATACGCAGTATTTT. This gives the protein CASSPQGASGTDTQYF.

This clone was seen more than once but under ten times. The J gene is TRBJ2-7, the V gene TRBV29-1; D perhaps matches TRBD1 (5 bases). Germline V CDR1 and CDR2: SQVTM, ANQGSEA. The CDR3 covers 12 residues. V was clipped by 4 bases and J by 3 bases, with 10 bases between them. CDR3 loop: CSVGKGDYEQYF. As DNA, the CDR3 is TGCAGCGTTGGGAAAGGGGACTACGAGCAGTACTTC.